Described below is a single T cell receptor (beta chain) sequence and its context. The authors' processing: Reference gene primer amplification gave nucleated cell count estimates. Sequencing was performed with immunoSEQ multiplex PCR; in TCRdb, only in-frame clones are kept and a portion is missing. That table supplies the V and J calls and clone size; D and trimming were determined from the DNA. The table has about 190,000 clones, around 79% seen once. This entry is derived from a study of blood T cell repertoires in COVID-19. For the study at large: The United States, Italy and Spain provided the acute and convalescent COVID-19 samples. The analysed material was cDNA or gDNA that came from T cells, B-cell-depleted T cells, or PBMCs.

This CDR3 comprises 13 residues. J lost 15 bases, V lost 1 base, and 9 bases had no gene match. Per the germline V gene, CDR1 is MGHDK and CDR2 is SYGVNS. The origin of this receptor is a man aged 45 to 65 who had recovered from COVID-19. The rearrangement links TRBV25-1 to TRBJ2-1, with TRBD1 identical over 7 bases. Sample: peripheral blood. CDR3 nucleotide sequence: TGTGCCAGCAGTGAATTCTTACAGGGGTCCTGGTTCTTC. Protein product: CASSEFLQGSWFF.